This TCR beta chain was documented in a study of PD-1 blockade in classical Hodgkin lymphoma. Relapses following autologous stem cell transplantation were seen in all patients, with brentuximab vedotin exposure varying. The assay was immunoSEQ multiplex PCR, and TCRdb's table has in-frame clones only and misses some. The sample has approximately 12,000 clones, around 84% seen once. Germline V CDR1 and CDR2: SGHTA, FQGNSA. This CDR3 is 17 amino acids long. Losses at the gene ends were 0 bases for V and 4 bases for J; bases not matched to a gene: 7. The starting material was peripheral blood mononuclear cells (PBMCs), obtained at baseline. The V call is TRBV7-2, the J call TRBJ1-5, with TRBD1 identical over 9 bases. The sequence came from a human donor with classical Hodgkin lymphoma. Here the CDR3 reads CASSLAGTGSWNQPQHF. In DNA, the CDR3 is TGTGCCAGCAGCTTAGCAGGGACAGGGTCGTGGAATCAGCCCCAGCATTTT.